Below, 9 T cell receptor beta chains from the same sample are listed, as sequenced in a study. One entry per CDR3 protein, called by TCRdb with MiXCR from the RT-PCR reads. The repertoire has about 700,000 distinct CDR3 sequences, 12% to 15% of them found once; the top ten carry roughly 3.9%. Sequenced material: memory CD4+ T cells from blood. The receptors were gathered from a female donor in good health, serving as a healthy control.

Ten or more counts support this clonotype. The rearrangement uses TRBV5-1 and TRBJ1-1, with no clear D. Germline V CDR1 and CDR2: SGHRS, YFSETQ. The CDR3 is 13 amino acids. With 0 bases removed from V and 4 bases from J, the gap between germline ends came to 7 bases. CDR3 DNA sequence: TGCGCCAGCAGCTTGGAGGGTAGCACTGAAGCTTTCTTT. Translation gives CASSLEGSTEAFF.

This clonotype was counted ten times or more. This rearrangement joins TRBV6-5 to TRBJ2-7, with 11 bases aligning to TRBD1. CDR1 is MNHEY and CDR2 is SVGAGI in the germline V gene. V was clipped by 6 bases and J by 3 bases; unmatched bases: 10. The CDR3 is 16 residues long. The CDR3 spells CASSPLPGQGGYEQYF. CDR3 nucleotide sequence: TGTGCCAGCAGCCCCCTACCGGGACAGGGGGGCTACGAGCAGTACTTC.

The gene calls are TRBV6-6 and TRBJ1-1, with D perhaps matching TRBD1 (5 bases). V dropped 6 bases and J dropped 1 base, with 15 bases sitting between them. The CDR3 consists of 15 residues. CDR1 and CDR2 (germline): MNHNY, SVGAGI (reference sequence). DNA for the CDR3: TGTGCCAGCAGCTCCTTCCGGGACGGGAACACTGAAGCTTTCTTT. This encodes CASSSFRDGNTEAFF.

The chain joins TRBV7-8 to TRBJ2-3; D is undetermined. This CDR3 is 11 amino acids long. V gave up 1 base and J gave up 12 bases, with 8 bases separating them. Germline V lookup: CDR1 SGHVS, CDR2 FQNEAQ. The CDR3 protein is CASSLVQEQYF. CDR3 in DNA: TGTGCCAGCAGCTTAGTCCAGGAACAGTATTTT.

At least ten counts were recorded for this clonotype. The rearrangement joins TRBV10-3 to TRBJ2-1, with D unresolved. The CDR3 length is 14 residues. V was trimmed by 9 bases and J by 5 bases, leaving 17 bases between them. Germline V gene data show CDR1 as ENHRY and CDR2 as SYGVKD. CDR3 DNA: TGTGCCATTGCTACCTCTTCCCAGAACAATGAGCAGTTCTTC. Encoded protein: CAIATSSQNNEQFF.

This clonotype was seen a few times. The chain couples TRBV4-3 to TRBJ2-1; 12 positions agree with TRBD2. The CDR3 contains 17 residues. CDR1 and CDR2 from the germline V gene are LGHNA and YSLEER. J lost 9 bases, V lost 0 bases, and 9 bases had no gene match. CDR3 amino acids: CASSQDVVTSGSSEQFF. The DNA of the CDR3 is TGCGCCAGCAGCCAAGATGTAGTGACTAGCGGGAGCAGTGAGCAGTTCTTC.

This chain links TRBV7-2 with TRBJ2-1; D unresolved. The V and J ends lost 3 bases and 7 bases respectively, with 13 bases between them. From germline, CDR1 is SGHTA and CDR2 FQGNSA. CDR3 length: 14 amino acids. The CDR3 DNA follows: TGTGCCAGCAGCTTGTCGCGATGGAATAATGAGCAGTTCTTC. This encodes CASSLSRWNNEQFF.

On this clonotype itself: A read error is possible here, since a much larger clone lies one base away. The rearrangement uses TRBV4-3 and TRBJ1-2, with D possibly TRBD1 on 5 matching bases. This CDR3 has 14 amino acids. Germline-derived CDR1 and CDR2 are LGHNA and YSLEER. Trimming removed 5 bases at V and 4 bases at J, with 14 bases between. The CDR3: CASSWQTARYGYTF. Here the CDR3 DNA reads TGCGCCAGCAGCTGGCAGACAGCACGCTATGGCTACACCTTC.

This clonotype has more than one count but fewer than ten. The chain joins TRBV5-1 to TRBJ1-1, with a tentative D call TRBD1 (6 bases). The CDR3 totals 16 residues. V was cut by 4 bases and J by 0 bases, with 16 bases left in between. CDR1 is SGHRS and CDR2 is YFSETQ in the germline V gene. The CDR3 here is CASSESPGEMNTEAFF. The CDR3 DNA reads TGCGCCAGCAGCGAGAGTCCAGGGGAGATGAACACTGAAGCTTTCTTT.